Listed below are T cell receptor beta chains from one sample, sequenced in a study of beta chain features in type 1 diabetes. Produced via immunoSEQ multiplex PCR; TCRdb's table is partial and in-frame only. The sample contains hundreds of thousands of clones, roughly 13% of which appear only once. The source material was naive CD4+ T cells from blood. The receptors shown here come from a man aged 18-30 years with type 1 diabetes. Both conserved end residues are part of each CDR3.

>TRBV4-2|TRBJ2-1
CASSQGAGGLNEQFF
>TRBV7-8|TRBJ1-4
CASSHRDRAWEKLFF
>TRBV7-9|TRBJ2-1
CASSRSLGTQNEQFF
>TRBV30|TRBJ1-2
CAWSASRFYGYTF
>TRBV10-1|TRBJ2-4
CASSERQGGNIQYF
>TRBV5-4|TRBJ1-2
CASSLTQEGYGYTF
>TRBV28|TRBJ1-1
CASSFRGRISEAFF
>TRBV9|TRBJ1-1
CASSVGAEAFF
>TRBV19|TRBJ2-4
CASSIEGTGRNIQYF
>TRBV2|TRBJ1-2
CASHNTGGNYGYTF
>TRBV7-6|TRBJ2-2
CASSGYHTGELFF
>TRBV7-8|TRBJ1-2
CASSSSGYGYTF
>TRBV27|TRBJ2-3
CASSAWGVADTQYF
>TRBV28|TRBJ1-2
CASTQSEMSGYTF
>TRBV30|TRBJ1-4
CAWSLQGQGELEKLFF
>TRBV5-1|TRBJ2-3
CASSLGDDTDTQYF
>TRBV4-1|TRBJ1-5
CASSQVLRLAQHF
>TRBV13|TRBJ2-1
CASSFRDRGINEQFF
>TRBV20-1|TRBJ2-5
CSARVQETQYF
>TRBV30|TRBJ2-6
CAWRRGQTAPGANVLTF
>TRBV5-4|TRBJ2-1
CASSLPGVINEQFF
>TRBV29-1|TRBJ1-1
CSVASPAGQRRNTEAFF
>TRBV4-1|TRBJ1-2
CASSSTVHMGYTF
>TRBV7-6|TRBJ2-2
CASSLGQLTGELFF
>TRBV6-5|TRBJ1-4
CASEEDGKLFF
>TRBV4-2|TRBJ2-3
CASSQGLASTDTQYF